One sample yielded the 3 T cell receptor beta chains listed below, sequenced in a study of T cell responses to AZD1222 COVID-19 vaccine. Clones were read by immunoSEQ multiplex PCR, and TCRdb kept only the in-frame ones, dropping some. The table records approximately 120,000 clones, 89% of them present only once. Sample: peripheral blood, taken on day 0 of AZD1222 vaccination. These receptors were obtained from an adult in good health.

The chain is built from TRBV28 and TRBJ1-1; a possible D gene is TRBD1 (6 bases). Germline-derived CDR1 and CDR2 are MDHEN and SYDVKM. This CDR3 has 16 amino acids. V was trimmed by 4 bases and J by 0 bases, leaving 15 bases between them. CDR3 residues: CASSSPGGQLNTEAFF. The CDR3, as DNA: TGTGCCAGCAGTTCCCCTGGTGGACAGCTGAACACTGAAGCTTTCTTT.

V and J are TRBV24-1 and TRBJ1-2; D not resolved. CDR3 length equals 15 residues. Trimming cost V 9 bases and J 2 bases, with 18 bases left between them. Germline CDR1 KGHDR, CDR2 SFDVKD. CDR3 coding DNA: TGTGCCACCCAACCAAGAGACAAGGAGAACTATGGCTACACCTTC. This encodes CATQPRDKENYGYTF.

The chain has TRBV11-2 and TRBJ1-2; D perhaps matches TRBD1 (5 bases). Germline lookup yields CDR1 SGHAT and CDR2 FQNNGV. V was cut by 7 bases and J by 4 bases, with 13 bases left in between. The CDR3 contains 13 residues. The CDR3 sequence is CASTLGAGYGYTF. The DNA for the CDR3 is TGTGCCAGCACTCTCGGGGCCGGCTATGGCTACACCTTC.